One sample yielded the 31 T cell receptor beta chains listed below, sequenced in a study of T cell responses to AZD1222 COVID-19 vaccine. Only in-frame clones appear in the TCRdb table, and some are missing; sequencing was by immunoSEQ multiplex PCR. Of 150,000 to 200,000 clones in the sample, approximately 90% are singletons; the top ten hold roughly 1.3%. Specimen: peripheral blood, collected 28 days after the second AZD1222 dose. The source is an adult who received the AZD1222 COVID-19 vaccine.

The chain has TRBV7-2 and TRBJ1-3, with 8 nucleotides matching TRBD1. Germline assignment: CDR1 SGHTA and CDR2 FQGNSA. J lost 0 bases, V lost 5 bases, and 6 bases had no gene match. The CDR3 is made up of 16 amino acids. The CDR3 coding sequence is TGTGCCAGCAGCCCCGGACAGGGCTTCTCTGGAAACACCATATATTTT. Translation gives CASSPGQGFSGNTIYF.

The chain combines TRBV9 with TRBJ1-1; D unclear. Germline values: CDR1 SGDLS, CDR2 YYNGEE. The germline V and J ends were trimmed by 0 bases and 1 base, with 7 bases remaining between them. This CDR3 region has 14 residues. DNA of the CDR3: TGTGCCAGCAGCGTAGCTCAGCCGAACACTGAAGCTTTCTTT. This sequence encodes CASSVAQPNTEAFF.

V and J are TRBV5-8 and TRBJ1-4; the D is unclear. Germline CDR1 is SGHTS and CDR2 is YDEGEE. The CDR3 contains 14 residues. The V and J ends lost 2 bases and 7 bases respectively, with 12 bases between them. CDR3 sequence: CASSLDGRSEKLFF. DNA of the CDR3: TGTGCCAGCAGCTTAGATGGGAGGAGTGAAAAACTGTTTTTT.

The chain uses TRBV28 and TRBJ1-2, with 8 bases identical to TRBD1. The CDR3 spans 13 residues. With V trimmed by 2 bases and J by 7 bases, 3 bases remained unmatched. Germline V CDR1 and CDR2: MDHEN, SYDVKM. CDR3 residues: CASSLQGASGYTF. The CDR3 region has the DNA TGTGCCAGCAGTTTACAGGGGGCTAGTGGCTACACCTTC.

The chain links TRBV21-1 to TRBJ1-1. TRBV21-1 is flagged as a pseudogene. The CDR3 is made up of 15 amino acids. CDR3 nucleotides: TGTGCCAGCAGCAAAGTAGGGAATCTTGAGGCTGAAGCTTTCTTT. Amino acids: CASSKVGNLEAEAFF.

The chain couples TRBV11-2 to TRBJ2-7, with 9 positions matching TRBD1. Germline lookup yields CDR1 SGHAT and CDR2 FQNNGV. The CDR3 runs 15 residues. The J segment lost 3 bases and the V segment lost 1 base, leaving 4 bases of the junction unmatched. For the CDR3, the DNA is TGTGCCAGCAGCTTAGGGACAGGGGTTGGCTACGAGCAGTACTTC. Amino acid sequence: CASSLGTGVGYEQYF.

The chain couples TRBV10-3 to TRBJ2-1; 7 bases agree with TRBD2. After removal of 0 bases from V and 5 bases from J, the junction contained 10 bases not matched to a gene. Germline lookup yields CDR1 ENHRY and CDR2 SYGVKD. The CDR3 length is 17 residues. CDR3 protein: CAISESKASGDNNEQFF. The CDR3 DNA sequence: TGTGCCATCAGTGAGTCAAAAGCTAGCGGAGATAACAATGAGCAGTTCTTC.

J is TRBJ1-2 and V is TRBV27; no firm D call. V gave up 4 bases and J gave up 7 bases, with 13 bases separating them. The CDR3 is made up of 13 amino acids. Looked up from germline, CDR1 is MNHEY and CDR2 is SMNVEV (reference sequence). CDR3 coding DNA: TGTGCCAGCAGTTCGGCGGGAGCAAGTGGCTACACCTTC. Protein: CASSSAGASGYTF.

The rearrangement joins TRBV4-1 to TRBJ2-7; 8 positions match TRBD2. The junction had 6 bases not matched to a gene; V was cut back by 2 bases and J by 3 bases. This CDR3 region has 15 residues. Germline V gives CDR1 MGHRA, CDR2 YSYEKL. CDR3 coding DNA: TGCGCCAGCAGCCAATACGGGACTAGTTACTACGAGCAGTACTTC. Residues: CASSQYGTSYYEQYF.

This sequence joins TRBV15 and TRBJ1-2; unclear D gene. The CDR3 sequence is 13 residues long. The ends were cut back, 0 bases at V and 8 bases at J, with 10 bases in the middle. Germline CDR1 reads LNHNV; CDR2 reads YYDKDF (reference sequence). The CDR3 spells CATSRDQRDGYTF. DNA of the CDR3: TGTGCCACCAGCAGAGACCAAAGAGACGGCTACACCTTC.

The chain joins TRBV11-2 to TRBJ1-1; 8 bases line up with TRBD1. V gave up 5 bases and J gave up 3 bases; unmatched junction bases: 5. This CDR3 is built from 14 residues. Germline V gives CDR1 SGHAT, CDR2 FQNNGV. The CDR3 protein is CASSQGAADTEAFF. The CDR3 DNA reads TGTGCCAGCAGCCAGGGGGCGGCGGACACTGAAGCTTTCTTT.

The chain joins TRBV5-6 to TRBJ1-4; tentative D call: TRBD1 (6 bases). The CDR3 has 13 residues. Germline-derived CDR1 and CDR2 are SGHDT and YYEEEE. V gave up 5 bases and J gave up 4 bases, with 9 bases separating them. The CDR3, as DNA: TGTGCCAGCAGTCGGACAGTTAATGAAAAACTGTTTTTT. It yields the protein CASSRTVNEKLFF.

The chain uses TRBV11-2 and TRBJ2-3; 12 bases fit TRBD2. Germline assignment: CDR1 SGHAT and CDR2 FQNNGV. With 5 bases clipped from V and 2 bases from J, the junction kept 5 bases outside the gene matches. The CDR3 runs to 16 residues. The CDR3 bases are TGTGCCAGCAGCGTCGGGACTAGCGGGCACACAGATACGCAGTATTTT. Translation gives CASSVGTSGHTDTQYF.

This chain uses TRBV28 with TRBJ2-7; TRBD1 or TRBD2 may be the D gene (5 bases each). V lost 3 bases to trimming and J lost 2 bases, with 11 bases between them. Germline CDR1 MDHEN, CDR2 SYDVKM. CDR3 length: 14 amino acids. The CDR3 DNA sequence: TGTGCCAGCAGTTTCGGGACCCAAACCTACGAGCAGTACTTC. Its translation is CASSFGTQTYEQYF.

In this sample, this clone turned up a few times. The V call is TRBV5-1, the J call TRBJ1-2; 8 bases are shared with TRBD1. The CDR3 runs 15 residues. Germline lookup yields CDR1 SGHRS and CDR2 YFSETQ. With V trimmed by 1 base and J by 6 bases, 8 bases remained unmatched. CDR3 region: CASSLIHSGGDGYTF. The CDR3 DNA reads TGCGCCAGCAGCTTGATACACTCAGGGGGCGATGGCTACACCTTC. The full variable domain, rest sourced from reference TRBV5-1 and TRBJ1-2, is KAGVTQTPRYLIKTRGQQVTLSCSPISGHRSVSWYQQTPGQGLQFLFEYFSETQRNKGNFPGRFSGRQFSNSRSEMNVSTLELGDSALYLCASSLIHSGGDGYTFGSGTRLTVV.

The gene calls are TRBV27 and TRBJ2-7, with D perhaps TRBD2 (7 bases). Between the trimmed V and J ends, which lost 4 bases and 11 bases, there was a span of 15 bases. Germline V gives CDR1 MNHEY, CDR2 SMNVEV (reference sequence). The CDR3 is made up of 12 amino acids. For the CDR3, the DNA is TGTGCCAGCAGTTGGGGGGCGGGGGTGGAGTACTTC. Its protein product is CASSWGAGVEYF.

The V call is TRBV7-2, the J call TRBJ1-1, with no clear D. Trimming pared 0 bases from V and 6 bases from J, leaving 8 bases between. Germline assignment: CDR1 SGHTA and CDR2 FQGNSA. This CDR3 region has 13 residues. Written as DNA, the CDR3 is TGTGCCAGCAGCTTAGCATCTGGCCCTGAAGCTTTCTTT. The encoded protein is CASSLASGPEAFF.

V is TRBV29-1 and J is TRBJ2-5; a possible D gene is TRBD2 (6 bases). The V and J ends lost 3 bases and 4 bases respectively, with 9 bases between them. The CDR3 totals 12 residues. Germline V gives CDR1 SQVTM, CDR2 ANQGSEA. The CDR3 sequence: CSVEEGGETQYF. The CDR3 nucleotides read TGCAGCGTTGAGGAGGGAGGAGAGACCCAGTACTTC.

This clone showed up just once. The chain recombines TRBV7-9 with TRBJ1-4; no clear D gene. Looked up from germline, CDR1 is SEHNR and CDR2 is FQNEAQ (reference sequence). V was pared by 1 base and J by 7 bases, with 7 bases between. This CDR3 is built from 13 residues. CDR3 amino acids: CASSLEIPEKLFF. The CDR3 nucleotides read TGTGCCAGCAGCTTAGAAATACCTGAAAAACTGTTTTTT.

CDR3 protein: CASSPWGGGLVADTQYF. The CDR3 DNA is TGTGCCAGCAGCCCCTGGGGCGGGGGGCTAGTCGCAGATACGCAGTATTTT. The chain joins TRBV9 to TRBJ2-3; the match to TRBD2 covers 8 bases. The CDR3 is 17 residues long. The germline gives CDR1 SGDLS, CDR2 YYNGEE. With 4 bases clipped from V and 4 bases from J, the junction kept 14 bases outside the gene matches. Complete variable domain (other parts from reference TRBV9 and TRBJ2-3): DSGVTQTPKHLITATGQRVTLRCSPRSGDLSVYWYQQSLDQGLQFLIQYYNGEERAKGNILERFSAQQFPDLHSELNLSSLELGDSALYFCASSPWGGGLVADTQYFGPGTRLTVL.

The table lists this clone with a few counts. The V call is TRBV28, the J call TRBJ2-3; no firm D call. The CDR3 has 14 residues. V was trimmed by 3 bases and J by 0 bases, leaving 7 bases between them. Germline assignment: CDR1 MDHEN and CDR2 SYDVKM. CDR3 bases: TGTGCCAGCAGTTTGATACAGAGCACAGATACGCAGTATTTT. Encoded protein: CASSLIQSTDTQYF.

The V and J genes are TRBV9 and TRBJ1-1; perhaps TRBD1 as D (5 bases). CDR3 length: 18 residues. Germline assignment: CDR1 SGDLS and CDR2 YYNGEE. V lost 1 base and J 6 bases, leaving 25 bases between the germline ends. CDR3 nucleotide sequence: TGTGCCAGCAGCGTATTAATATCGGGGAGTCAGAGAGGGGCTGAAGCTTTCTTT. It codes for CASSVLISGSQRGAEAFF. The variable domain in full, completed from reference TRBV9 and TRBJ1-1, reads DSGVTQTPKHLITATGQRVTLRCSPRSGDLSVYWYQQSLDQGLQFLIQYYNGEERAKGNILERFSAQQFPDLHSELNLSSLELGDSALYFCASSVLISGSQRGAEAFFGQGTRLTVV.

This chain connects TRBV2 to TRBJ1-5; D gene ambiguous. Trimming took 3 bases from V and 5 from J, leaving 11 bases between them. This CDR3 is 14 amino acids long. Germline CDR1 is SNHLY and CDR2 is FYNNEI. The CDR3 DNA reads as TGTGCCAGCAGTGACAGGATGAGGGATCAGCCCCAGCATTTT. It encodes CASSDRMRDQPQHF.

This rearrangement joins TRBV11-2 to TRBJ1-1, with D uncertain. This CDR3 is 13 amino acids long. The germline V gene has CDR1 SGHAT and CDR2 FQNNGV. V gave up 3 bases and J gave up 5 bases, with 10 bases separating them. CDR3 sequence: CASSFSSRTEAFF. In nucleotides, the CDR3 is TGTGCCAGCAGCTTTTCCAGCAGGACTGAAGCTTTCTTT.

The genes are TRBV30 and TRBJ1-2, with 9 bases matching TRBD1. The germline V gene encodes CDR1 GTSNPN and CDR2 SVGIG (reference sequence). The trim removed 1 base at V and 8 bases at J, leaving 8 bases unmatched. The CDR3 runs to 14 residues. CDR3 sequence: CAWSAPQGAKGYTF. CDR3 in DNA: TGTGCCTGGAGTGCCCCACAGGGGGCGAAGGGCTACACCTTC.

This sequence joins TRBV2 and TRBJ2-7; 8 nucleotides match TRBD1. Trimming took 0 bases from V and 11 from J; bases not matched to a gene: 9. Germline V gene data show CDR1 as SNHLY and CDR2 as FYNNEI. The CDR3 has 14 residues. CDR3 region: CASSEALPGQAEYF. Here the CDR3 DNA reads TGTGCCAGCAGTGAAGCGCTTCCGGGACAGGCTGAGTACTTC.

The rearrangement joins TRBV28 to TRBJ2-7; 7 nucleotides match TRBD1. V shed 6 bases and J 3 bases; nucleotides not matched to a gene: 5. Per germline, CDR1 MDHEN and CDR2 SYDVKM. This CDR3 has 13 residues. CDR3 amino acids: CASRSGQLYEQYF. The CDR3 DNA follows: TGTGCCAGCAGATCGGGACAGCTCTACGAGCAGTACTTC.

The J gene is TRBJ1-2, the V gene TRBV4-1; D call uncertain. The V end was cut by 3 bases, the J end by 6 bases, with 14 bases between. Germline loops: CDR1 MGHRA, CDR2 YSYEKL. CDR3 length: 14 residues. CDR3 in DNA: TGCGCCAGCAGCCAGCAACGGACGGACCATGGCTACACCTTC. Translating it yields CASSQQRTDHGYTF.

The V call is TRBV7-3, the J call TRBJ1-2; D is possibly TRBD1 (6 bases). The germline CDR1 and CDR2 sequences are SGHTA and FQGTGA. Trimming removed 1 base at V and 1 base at J, with 13 bases between. The CDR3 has 16 residues. This chain's CDR3 is CASSLRAGGYNYGYTF. In DNA, the CDR3 is TGTGCCAGCAGCTTAAGGGCCGGGGGCTATAACTATGGCTACACCTTC.

This clone was recorded once. The chain employs TRBV12-2 and TRBJ1-5; the table assigns TRBD1, which was not confirmed against the DNA. TRBV12-2 is given as a pseudogene. The CDR3 totals 14 residues. In DNA form, the CDR3 reads TGTGCAAGTCGCTTCAGGGGGTATAATCAGCCCCAGCATTTT. It encodes CASRFRGYNQPQHF.

The chain carries TRBV27 and TRBJ1-5; D gene ambiguous. The CDR3 extends over 15 amino acids. V lost 0 bases, J lost 5 bases, and 11 bases lay in between. Germline CDR1 is MNHEY and CDR2 is SMNVEV (reference sequence). DNA of the CDR3: TGTGCCAGCAGTTTATCCTGGGGATCGGATCAGCCCCAGCATTTT. It specifies CASSLSWGSDQPQHF.